This TCR beta chain was captured in a study of T cell repertoires in cytomegalovirus infection (dated by TCRdb to between 2019 and 2020). With respect to the entire study: Alongside well-studied HLA-B-restricted epitopes, the peptide stimulations were aimed at recently identified HLA-C-restricted CMV epitopes, whose presentation resists viral immunomodulation. Because public TCR beta signatures pointed to carriage of CMV infection together with the matching HLA type, the HLA type of each donor mattered for the analysis.

V is cut by 10 bases and J by 4 bases, and the space between the germline ends is 13 bases. From the germline V gene, CDR1 is MGHDK and CDR2 is SYGVNS. Including the terminal cysteine and phenylalanine, the CDR3 comprises 12 residues. Of all the DNA, just the CDR3 is kept, 36 bases in frame from base 1. With regard to this clonotype: Its antigen specificity is not known. Base qualities are not provided; no much larger clone lies one nucleotide away.

Read against the paper, the sample's treatment or condition label means: in vitro stimulation with specific CMV peptide epitopes to enrich CMV-specific T cells. Sequencer: Illumina HiSeq 1500. TCRdb reworked the public reads: Q25 trimming with fastp, MiXCR clone assembly, productive beta chains retained. Identical CDR3 proteins give one entry, which carries the most common genes and DNA. This sample lists around 140,000 distinct CDR3 sequences; approximately 30% were detected once. Around half of the sample rests with the top ten. Study-wide findings and limitations: The ex vivo response was dominated by HLA-C-restricted CMV-specific TCR beta clonotypes, which also provided the single most frequent clonotype in two of eight donors. In both this cohort and an independent cohort of 350 to 400 donors, the cumulative frequency of public TCR beta family members distinguished carriers of CMV infection plus the relevant HLA type.

This TCR was recovered from a human donor in good health (CMV status not recorded). Some clones in this sample may be carry-over from other donors' samples. Sequences were derived from CD8+ T cells from cultured PBMCs, sampled from culture after CMV antigen stimulation. The chain is encoded by TRBV25-1 joined to TRBJ1-1; the D segment could be TRBD1, given 6 matching bases. The nucleotide sequence is given as TGTGCCACCGAACAGGGCGGCACTGAAGCTTTCTTT. This codes for CATEQGGTEAFF.